This T cell receptor beta chain emerged from a study of Graves' ophthalmopathy and Graves' hyperthyroidism. Amplification of TCR beta CDR3 regions used RNA transcripts. Amplification began with first-round RT-PCR using HTBI primers, then second-round multiplex PCR was performed. TCRdb re-derived calls from the multiplex PCR reads in MiXCR, one entry per CDR3 protein. The sample includes around 26,000 distinct CDR3 sequences, roughly 50% seen only once; the top ten take 6.5%. CDR3 length equals 16 residues. Unmatched junction bases numbered 16, after V lost 4 bases and J lost 12 bases. Germline CDR1 and CDR2: KGHDR and SFDVKD. Study observations and caveats: Blood contained most expanded thyroid clonotypes exceeding 0.001 frequency.

As to this clonotype: Its antigen remains unidentified.

The source is an adult woman with stable Graves' hyperthyroidism. V and J are TRBV24-1 and TRBJ1-5; 8 bases map to TRBD1. The material sequenced was peripheral blood. This CDR3 reads CATSDTGTGLLWGQHF. In DNA form, the CDR3 reads TGTGCCACCAGTGACACCGGGACAGGTTTGCTCTGGGGCCAGCATTTT.